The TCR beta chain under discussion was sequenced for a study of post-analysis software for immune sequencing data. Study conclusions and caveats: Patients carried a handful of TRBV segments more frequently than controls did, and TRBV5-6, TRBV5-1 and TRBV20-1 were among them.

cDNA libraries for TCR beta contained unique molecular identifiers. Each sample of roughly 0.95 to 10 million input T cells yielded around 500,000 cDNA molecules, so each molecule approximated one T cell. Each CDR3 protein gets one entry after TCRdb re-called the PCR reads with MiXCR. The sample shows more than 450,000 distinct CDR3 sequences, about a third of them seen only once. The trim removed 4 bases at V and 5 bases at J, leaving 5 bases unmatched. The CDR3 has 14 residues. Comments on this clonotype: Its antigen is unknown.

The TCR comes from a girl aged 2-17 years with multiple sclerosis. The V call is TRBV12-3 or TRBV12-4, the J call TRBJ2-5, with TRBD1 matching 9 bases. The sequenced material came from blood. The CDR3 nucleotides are TGTGCCAGCAGTTCCCTGGACAGGGGTGAGACCCAGTACTTC. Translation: CASSSLDRGETQYF.